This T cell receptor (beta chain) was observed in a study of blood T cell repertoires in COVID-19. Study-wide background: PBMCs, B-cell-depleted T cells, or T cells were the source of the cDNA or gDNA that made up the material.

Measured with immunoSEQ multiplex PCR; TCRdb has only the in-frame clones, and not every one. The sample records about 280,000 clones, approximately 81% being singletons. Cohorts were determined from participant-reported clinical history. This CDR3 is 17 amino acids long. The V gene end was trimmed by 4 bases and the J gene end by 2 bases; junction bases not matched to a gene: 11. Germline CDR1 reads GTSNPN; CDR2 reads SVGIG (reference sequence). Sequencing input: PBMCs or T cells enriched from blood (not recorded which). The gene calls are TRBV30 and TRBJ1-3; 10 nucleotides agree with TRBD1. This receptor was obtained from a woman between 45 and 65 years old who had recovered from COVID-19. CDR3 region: CAWNPPRGQGPGNTIYF. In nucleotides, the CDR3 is TGTGCCTGGAACCCACCACGGGGACAGGGGCCTGGAAACACCATATATTTT. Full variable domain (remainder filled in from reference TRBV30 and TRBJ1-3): SQTIHQWPATLVQPVGSPLSLECTVEGTSNPNLYWYRQAAGRGLQLLFYSVGIGQISSEVPQNLSASRPQDRQFILSSKKLLLSDSGFYLCAWNPPRGQGPGNTIYFGEGSWLTVV.